This TCR beta chain originates from a study of T cells in Graves' hyperthyroidism and ophthalmopathy. At the level of the study: Before any treatment, at initial diagnosis, peripheral blood was collected. General study points: Among thyroid clonotypes expanded above 0.001, most also appeared in blood.

The CDR3 has 15 residues. Trimming removed 6 bases at V and 7 bases at J, with 22 bases between. Germline CDR1 and CDR2: MDHEN and SYDVKM. Template material for amplifying TCR beta CDR3 regions consisted of RNA transcripts. An initial round of RT-PCR targeting the TCR CDR3 relied on the HTBI primer set. TCRdb used MiXCR to reprocess the multiplex PCR reads, holding one entry per CDR3 protein. The sample shows 500,000 to 650,000 distinct CDR3 sequences, approximately 15% of them seen only once. This clonotype was recorded at least ten times. Its cognate antigen is unknown. Calling Graves' hyperthyroidism stable meant ophthalmopathy did not progress within 18 months.

The specimen was blood. The receptor was isolated from a woman in her forties with Graves' hyperthyroidism. This chain joins TRBV28 and TRBJ2-7, with D possibly being TRBD1 or TRBD2 (5 bases each). CDR3 amino acids: CASSLGDRSSGEQYF. In DNA, the CDR3 is TGTGCCAGCAGCCTCGGGGACCGCTCGTCGGGTGAGCAGTACTTC.